At least ten counts were recorded for the clone carrying this T cell receptor beta chain. TCRdb processed the 5' RACE reads anew with MiXCR; each CDR3 protein has one entry. Counted here are 95,000 to 100,000 distinct CDR3 sequences, over 10% occurring once; the ten biggest clones make up 2% to 2.5%. V lost 5 bases and J lost 4; bases outside the gene matches: 8. Germline assignment: CDR1 SGHRS and CDR2 YFSETQ. The CDR3 contains 15 residues. These data are taken from a study of early T cells in non-severe SARS-CoV-2 infection. V is TRBV5-1 and J is TRBJ2-3; 9 nucleotides match TRBD2. Source material: whole blood. The receptor's source is an adult who was a healthcare worker with PCR-confirmed SARS-CoV-2 infection or an uninfected control (not recorded which). As DNA, the CDR3 is TGCGCCAGCAGAGGCGGGGGGGTTAACCCAGATACGCAGTATTTT. This sequence encodes CASRGGGVNPDTQYF.